Shown below are 9 T cell receptor beta chains from a single sample sequenced in a study of cytomegalovirus exposure and HLA in healthy donors (dated by TCRdb to about 2017). Preparation of the library involved the immunoSEQ multiplex PCR assay. A mixture of 60 forward primers for TCR Vbeta segments and 13 reverse primers for TCR Jbeta segments was used in the multiplex PCR. The clones in this table, taken by TCRdb from immuneACCESS, are in-frame only. Not every clone is retained; where verified, under half of the shortfall comes from an unresolved V gene, and the cause of the rest is unknown. The sample profile shows roughly 100,000 clones; 13% to 15% of them were found once. The ten largest clones represent about 0.79% of the sample. The sequenced material came from PBMCs. All receptors derive from a female donor in good health and CMV-seronegative.

This clone was recorded a few times. V and J are TRBV5-1 and TRBJ2-7, with TRBD1 matching over 9 bases. CDR3 length equals 17 residues. The junction had 10 bases not matched to a gene; V was cut back by 0 bases and J by 3 bases. Germline V gene sequence: CDR1 SGHRS, CDR2 YFSETQ. CDR3 sequence reads: CASSLGKGTGTHYEQYF. The CDR3 DNA reads TGCGCCAGCAGCTTGGGCAAAGGGACAGGGACCCACTACGAGCAGTACTTC.

This chain joins TRBV7-8 and TRBJ1-2, with TRBD1 as a possible D gene (5 bases). CDR1 and CDR2 (germline): SGHVS, FQNEAQ. Between the trimmed V and J ends, which lost 4 bases and 2 bases, there was a span of 8 bases. There are 13 residues in the CDR3. This chain's CDR3 is CASSSTVNYGYTF. The CDR3 DNA follows: TGTGCCAGCAGCTCGACAGTGAACTATGGCTACACCTTC.

This chain links TRBV19 with TRBJ1-2; D call uncertain. The V end was cut by 5 bases, the J end by 4 bases, with 11 bases between. The CDR3 spans 13 residues. The V gene's germline CDR1 is LNHDA and CDR2 SQIVND (reference sequence). CDR3 amino acids: CASSLAAAYGYTF. The CDR3 nucleotides are TGTGCCAGTAGTCTGGCGGCTGCCTATGGCTACACCTTC.

Only a few counts were recorded for this clone. Its ends do not fully match the called genes, so a read error is possible. The chain joins TRBV30 to TRBJ2-2; TRBD2 aligns across 9 bases. This CDR3 has 15 residues. The germline V gene has CDR1 GTSNPN and CDR2 SVGIG (reference sequence). DNA of the CDR3: TGTGCCTGGAGTGCCACCCCGGGACTAGCTGGGGGGCTGTTTTTT. It is translated as CAWSATPGLAGGLFF. The full variable domain, with the rest looked up from reference TRBV30 and TRBJ2-2, is SQTIHQWPATLVQPVGSPLSLECTVEGTSNPNLYWYRQAAGRGLQLLFYSVGIGQISSEVPQNLSASRPQDRQFILSSKKLLLSDSGFYLCAWSATPGLAGGLFFGEGSRLTVL.

The genes are TRBV19 and TRBJ1-1; tentative D call: TRBD1 (6 bases). V was pared by 1 base and J by 10 bases, with 19 bases between. This CDR3 contains 15 residues. CDR1 LNHDA and CDR2 SQIVND come from the germline V gene (reference sequence). The CDR3 DNA is TGTGCCAGTAGTATAGGGGGTGGACAGTCCCAAGGAGCTTTCTTT. Residues: CASSIGGGQSQGAFF.

The gene calls are TRBV15 and TRBJ1-5; 7 bases align to TRBD1. V trimming: 1 base; J trimming: 5 bases; junction bases outside the gene matches: 2. The germline gives CDR1 LNHNV, CDR2 YYDKDF (reference sequence). The CDR3 is made up of 14 amino acids. The CDR3: CATSRAGGDQPQHF. The CDR3 DNA sequence: TGTGCCACCAGCAGAGCAGGGGGAGATCAGCCCCAGCATTTT.

In its sample, this clone was seen a few times. The chain carries TRBV6-1 and TRBJ1-2; 12 positions match TRBD1. The ends lost 6 bases at V and 4 bases at J; junction bases unmatched: 0. The CDR3 length is 13 residues. Germline CDR1 MNHNS, CDR2 SASEGT. This CDR3 is CASRGQGAYGYTF. CDR3 nucleotides: TGTGCCAGCAGGGGACAGGGGGCCTATGGCTACACCTTC.

This clone showed up just a few times. This chain uses TRBV5-5 with TRBJ1-5; 12 bases agree with TRBD1. This CDR3 contains 16 residues. Trimming cost V 2 bases and J 6 bases; bases outside gene matches: 6. CDR1 is SGHKS and CDR2 is YYEKEE in the germline V gene (reference sequence). Here the CDR3 reads CASSFSGQGASQPQHF. As DNA, the CDR3 is TGTGCCAGCAGCTTTTCGGGACAGGGGGCAAGTCAGCCCCAGCATTTT. Full variable domain (missing parts from reference TRBV5-5 and TRBJ1-5): DAGVTQSPTHLIKTRGQQVTLRCSPISGHKSVSWYQQVLGQGPQFIFQYYEKEERGRGNFPDRFSARQFPNYSSELNVNALLLGDSALYLCASSFSGQGASQPQHFGDGTRLSIL.

The chain combines TRBV6-5 with TRBJ1-5, with 7 bases that match TRBD1. The CDR3 is 14 residues long. From germline, CDR1 is MNHEY and CDR2 SVGAGI. Trimming at V came to 7 bases and at J to 3 bases, leaving 6 bases not matched to a gene. Here the CDR3 DNA reads TGTGCCAGCACCCCGACAGGGCCCAATCAGCCCCAGCATTTT. This gives the protein CASTPTGPNQPQHF.